The 15 T cell receptor beta chains presented below share a single source sample, sequenced in a study of T cell changes during pregnancy in multiple sclerosis. Some clones are missing from TCRdb's copy, which holds only in-frame ones; the method was immunoSEQ multiplex PCR. The table records more than 90,000 clones, around 90% of them present only once. The sequenced sample was peripheral blood, obtained in the third trimester of pregnancy. All receptors come from a female donor with multiple sclerosis, enrolled in a pregnancy study.

This clone was observed a single time. The V call is TRBV5-5, the J call TRBJ2-1; D is perhaps TRBD2 (5 bases). The V end was cut by 4 bases, the J end by 9 bases, with 23 bases between. The V gene's germline CDR1 is SGHKS and CDR2 YYEKEE (reference sequence). The CDR3 is made up of 16 amino acids. CDR3 bases: TGTGCCAGCAGCCTGACACCGATCCGGGATGGCGGTGAGCAGTTCTTC. Translation: CASSLTPIRDGGEQFF.

This clone was recorded once. V is TRBV14 and J is TRBJ2-3; possible D gene TRBD1, 5 bases. The CDR3 has 13 amino acids. V dropped 6 bases and J dropped 2 bases, with 9 bases sitting between them. In germline, CDR1 is SGHDN, CDR2 FVKESK. The CDR3 here is CASRRGLTDTQYF. CDR3 DNA sequence: TGTGCCAGCAGAAGGGGTCTCACAGATACGCAGTATTTT.

The chain employs TRBV18 and TRBJ2-1; D ambiguous. V was cut by 3 bases and J by 8 bases, with 8 bases left in between. This CDR3 spans 12 amino acids. Per the germline V gene, CDR1 is KGHSH and CDR2 is LQKENI. The CDR3 DNA sequence: TGTGCCAGCTCACCGTCCCGGGATGAGCAGTTCTTC. Translated, it gives CASSPSRDEQFF.

The chain carries TRBV19 and TRBJ2-2; the match to TRBD2 covers 7 bases. Germline loops: CDR1 LNHDA, CDR2 SQIVND (reference sequence). V dropped 4 bases and J dropped 2; count of bases not matched to a gene: 4. CDR3 length: 15 amino acids. As DNA, the CDR3 is TGTGCCAGTAGTAGGGGGGGTACCAACACCGGGGAGCTGTTTTTT. Its protein is CASSRGGTNTGELFF.

The rearrangement links TRBV27 to TRBJ2-3; D is unclear. Germline V lookup: CDR1 MNHEY, CDR2 SMNVEV (reference sequence). Trimming left V 3 bases short and J 4 bases short, with 8 bases between. The CDR3 totals 13 residues. The DNA of the CDR3 is TGTGCCAGCAGTTTTAGTTATCCAGATACGCAGTATTTT. Translating gives CASSFSYPDTQYF.

The chain has TRBV27 and TRBJ1-1; 8 nucleotides match TRBD1. V was pared by 8 bases and J by 3 bases, with 8 bases of the junction left unmatched. This CDR3 has 14 residues. Germline CDR1 MNHEY, CDR2 SMNVEV (reference sequence). The CDR3 region is CASVPRGQDTEAFF. In DNA form, the CDR3 reads TGTGCCAGCGTACCCAGGGGGCAGGACACTGAAGCTTTCTTT.

The V call is TRBV7-3, the J call TRBJ1-1; D is ambiguous. This CDR3 spans 14 amino acids. CDR1 is SGHTA, CDR2 FQGTGA, per germline. V lost 0 bases and J 4 bases, leaving 9 bases between the germline ends. The DNA of the CDR3 is TGTGCCAGCAGCTTAACCGGGTTTGGCACTGAAGCTTTCTTT. Translated, it gives CASSLTGFGTEAFF.

This chain joins TRBV5-1 and TRBJ1-5, with D uncertain. Germline values: CDR1 SGHRS, CDR2 YFSETQ. The CDR3 totals 14 residues. The V end was cut by 2 bases, the J end by 7 bases, with 13 bases between. In DNA, the CDR3 is TGCGCCAGCAGCTTTGACCTTGGGGAGCAGCCCCAGCATTTT. This sequence encodes CASSFDLGEQPQHF.

The genes are TRBV5-4 and TRBJ1-1, with D maybe TRBD1 (5 bases). The V gene's germline CDR1 is SGHNT and CDR2 YYREEE (reference sequence). Trimming shortened V by 2 bases and J by 1 base, and 12 bases separated the two germline ends. The CDR3 has 15 amino acids. CDR3 DNA sequence: TGTGCCAGCAGCTTTCCAGGGAAGGCGAACACTGAAGCTTTCTTT. It yields the protein CASSFPGKANTEAFF.

The chain has TRBV6-5 and TRBJ1-2, with TRBD1 identical over 9 bases. Germline CDR1 is MNHEY and CDR2 is SVGAGI. The trim removed 2 bases at V and 5 bases at J, leaving 6 bases unmatched. CDR3 size: 15 residues. CDR3 sequence reads: CASSYGQGRLYGYTF. CDR3 coding DNA: TGTGCCAGCAGTTACGGACAGGGGCGATTGTATGGCTACACCTTC.

The chain links TRBV6-1 to TRBJ2-7; TRBD1 is a possible D gene (6 bases). The V gene lost 4 bases and the J gene lost 1 base, with 11 bases spanning the gap. CDR3 length equals 14 residues. Germline V gene data show CDR1 as MNHNS and CDR2 as SASEGT. CDR3 DNA: TGTGCCAGCAGTGGAGACAGGTCATCCTACGAGCAGTACTTC. Translation: CASSGDRSSYEQYF.

This clone was observed a single time. This chain uses TRBV18 with TRBJ2-7; 7 bases fit TRBD2. Germline assignment: CDR1 KGHSH and CDR2 LQKENI. The junction had 4 bases not matched to a gene; V was cut back by 3 bases and J by 2 bases. The CDR3 has 14 amino acids. This chain's CDR3 is CASSPASGTYEQYF. CDR3 bases: TGTGCCAGCTCACCGGCTAGCGGTACCTACGAGCAGTACTTC.

This clone was seen just once. This chain joins TRBV27 and TRBJ2-7; 8 positions match TRBD2. The CDR3 has 15 residues. Looked up from germline, CDR1 is MNHEY and CDR2 is SMNVEV (reference sequence). Trimming removed 6 bases from V and 1 base from J; junction bases left unmatched: 8. Here the CDR3 reads CASRKPGGPSYEQYF. The CDR3 DNA is TGTGCCAGCAGAAAACCGGGGGGGCCGTCCTACGAGCAGTACTTC.

This clone was seen a single time. V gene TRBV4-1 combines with J gene TRBJ2-7, with TRBD1 identical over 7 bases. CDR1 is MGHRA and CDR2 is YSYEKL in the germline V gene. The V gene end was trimmed by 0 bases and the J gene end by 3 bases; junction bases not matched to a gene: 8. The CDR3 sequence is 16 residues long. The CDR3 bases are TGCGCCAGCAGCCAAGATGGGCTGGGACAGTACTACGAGCAGTACTTC. This sequence encodes CASSQDGLGQYYEQYF.

This clone was picked up a small number of times. This chain joins TRBV30 and TRBJ2-7, with 9 bases identical to TRBD1. The germline CDR1 and CDR2 sequences are GTSNPN and SVGIG (reference sequence). Germline trimming cut 1 base from V and 3 bases from J; bases unmatched to any gene: 7. This CDR3 comprises 15 residues. The CDR3 loop reads CAWSGDRAGSYEQYF. DNA of the CDR3: TGTGCCTGGAGTGGGGACAGGGCGGGCAGCTACGAGCAGTACTTC.